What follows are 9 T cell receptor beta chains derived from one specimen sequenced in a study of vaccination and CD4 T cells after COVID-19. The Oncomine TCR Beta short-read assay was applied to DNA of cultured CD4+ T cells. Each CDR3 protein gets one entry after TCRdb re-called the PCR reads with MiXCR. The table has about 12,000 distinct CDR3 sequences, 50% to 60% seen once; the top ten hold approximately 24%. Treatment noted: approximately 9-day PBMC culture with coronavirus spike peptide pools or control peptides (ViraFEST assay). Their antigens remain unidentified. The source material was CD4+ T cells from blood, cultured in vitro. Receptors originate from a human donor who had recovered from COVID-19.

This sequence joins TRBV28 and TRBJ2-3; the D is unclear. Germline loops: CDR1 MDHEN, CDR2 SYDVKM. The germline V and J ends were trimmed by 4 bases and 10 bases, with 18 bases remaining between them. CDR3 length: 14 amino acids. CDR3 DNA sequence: TGTGCCAGCAGTTCTATGCTCGAACCGAAGGCGCAGTATTTT. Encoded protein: CASSSMLEPKAQYF.

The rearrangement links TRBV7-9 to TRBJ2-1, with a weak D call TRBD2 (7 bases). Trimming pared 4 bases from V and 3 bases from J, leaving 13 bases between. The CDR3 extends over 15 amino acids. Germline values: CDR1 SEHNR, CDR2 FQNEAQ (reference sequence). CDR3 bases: TGTGCCAGCAGCTATAGGGGGGGCGTCTACAATGAGCAGTTCTTC. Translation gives CASSYRGGVYNEQFF.

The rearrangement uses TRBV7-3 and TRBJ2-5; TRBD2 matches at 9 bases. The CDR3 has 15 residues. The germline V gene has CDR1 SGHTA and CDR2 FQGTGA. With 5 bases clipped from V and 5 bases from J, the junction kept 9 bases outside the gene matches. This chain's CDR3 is CASSPVRGGRETQYF. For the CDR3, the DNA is TGTGCCAGCAGCCCAGTGCGGGGGGGAAGGGAGACCCAGTACTTC. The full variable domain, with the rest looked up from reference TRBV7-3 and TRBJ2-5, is GAGVSQTPSNKVTEKGKYVELRCDPISGHTALYWYRQSLGQGPEFLIYFQGTGAADDSGLPNDRFFAVRPEGSVSTLKIQRTERGDSAVYLCASSPVRGGRETQYFGPGTRLLVL.

CDR3 loop: CAWRQGLNYGYTF. For the CDR3, the DNA is TGTGCCTGGAGGCAGGGGCTGAACTATGGCTACACCTTC. This rearrangement joins TRBV30 to TRBJ1-2; a weak D match, TRBD1 (6 bases). V lost 3 bases and J 2 bases, leaving 10 bases between the germline ends. The CDR3 is made up of 13 amino acids. Germline CDR1 and CDR2: GTSNPN and SVGIG (reference sequence).

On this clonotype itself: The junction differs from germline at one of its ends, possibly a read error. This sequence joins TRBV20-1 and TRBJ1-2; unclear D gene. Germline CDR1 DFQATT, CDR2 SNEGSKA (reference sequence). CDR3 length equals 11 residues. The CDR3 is CGARDWGGYTF. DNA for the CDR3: TGCGGTGCTAGAGATTGGGGTGGCTACACCTTC.

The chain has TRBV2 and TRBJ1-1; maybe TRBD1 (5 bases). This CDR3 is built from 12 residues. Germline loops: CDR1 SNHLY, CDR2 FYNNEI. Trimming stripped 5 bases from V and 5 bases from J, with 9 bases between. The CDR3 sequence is CASSPRGTEAFF. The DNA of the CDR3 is TGTGCCAGCAGTCCTAGGGGAACTGAAGCTTTCTTT.

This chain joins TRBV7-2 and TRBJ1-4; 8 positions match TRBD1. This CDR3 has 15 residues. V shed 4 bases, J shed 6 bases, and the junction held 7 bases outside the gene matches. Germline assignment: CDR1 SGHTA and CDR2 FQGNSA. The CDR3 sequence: CASSSPGQVDEKLFF. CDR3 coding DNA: TGTGCCAGCAGCTCCCCGGGACAGGTCGATGAAAAACTGTTTTTT.

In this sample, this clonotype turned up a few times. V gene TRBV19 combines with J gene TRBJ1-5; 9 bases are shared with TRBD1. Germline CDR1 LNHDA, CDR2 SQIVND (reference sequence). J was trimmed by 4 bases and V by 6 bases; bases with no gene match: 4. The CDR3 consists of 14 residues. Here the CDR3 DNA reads TGTGCCAGTAGGACAGGGGGAGGAAATCAGCCCCAGCATTTT. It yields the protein CASRTGGGNQPQHF.

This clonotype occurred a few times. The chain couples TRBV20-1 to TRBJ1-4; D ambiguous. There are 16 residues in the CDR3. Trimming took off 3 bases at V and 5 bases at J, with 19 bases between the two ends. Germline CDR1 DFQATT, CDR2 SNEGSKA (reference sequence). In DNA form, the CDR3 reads TGCAGTGCTAGTCTATCCCGAGCCCGGGTAAATGAAAAACTGTTTTTT. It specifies CSASLSRARVNEKLFF.